This is a list of T cell receptor beta chains from one sample in a study of T cell changes during pregnancy in multiple sclerosis. Sequenced by immunoSEQ multiplex PCR; TCRdb stores in-frame clones only, minus some. The table shows fewer than 15,000 clones, with more than 70% occurring only once. The input for sequencing was CD8+ T cells from peripheral blood mononuclear cells, taken in the first trimester of pregnancy. Source of these receptors: a female donor with multiple sclerosis, enrolled in a pregnancy study. CDR3s include the opening cysteine and the closing phenylalanine or tryptophan. The D gene is left open where the match is weak. The size field is filled for only some rows; it gives once, few, many or a size class.

D gene	V gene	J gene	clone size	CDR3 protein	CDR3 DNA
.	TRBV7-6	TRBJ2-2	.	CASSLSSTFWGELFF	TGTGCCAGCAGCTTAAGTTCGACTTTTTGGGGGGAGCTGTTTTTT
TRBD1	TRBV10-3	TRBJ1-1	few	CATGQGMNTEAFF	TGTGCCACCGGACAGGGCATGAACACTGAAGCTTTCTTT
.	TRBV4-3	TRBJ2-3	.	CASSQDPAGTLTDTQYF	TGCGCCAGCAGCCAAGATCCAGCAGGGACATTGACAGATACGCAGTATTTT
.	TRBV5-8	TRBJ2-7	.	CASSLGENEQYF	TGTGCCAGCAGCTTGGGTGAGAACGAGCAGTACTTC
.	TRBV2	TRBJ1-2	once	CASNPGYYGYTF	TGTGCCAGCAATCCAGGGTACTATGGCTACACCTTC
TRBD1	TRBV19	TRBJ2-2	.	CASSIWGDRGNTGELFF	TGTGCCAGTAGTATATGGGGGGACAGGGGCAACACCGGGGAGCTGTTTTTT
TRBD2	TRBV30	TRBJ2-2	.	CAWSATSGTSGYTGELFF	TGTGCCTGGAGTGCCACCTCCGGGACTAGCGGGTACACCGGGGAGCTGTTTTTT
.	TRBV25-1	TRBJ1-1	once	CASSEWGRSTEAFF	TGTGCCAGCAGCGAATGGGGCAGGAGCACTGAAGCTTTCTTT
.	TRBV28	TRBJ1-5	.	CASSLAPGLLNQPQHF	TGTGCCAGCAGTTTAGCACCGGGACTTCTGAATCAGCCCCAGCATTTT
.	TRBV7-9	TRBJ2-1	.	CASSSWGPTRYNEQFF	TGTGCCAGCAGCTCGTGGGGGCCAACTAGGTACAATGAGCAGTTCTTC
.	TRBV4-2	TRBJ1-1	.	CASSHSQLGDTEAFF	TGTGCCAGCAGCCACAGTCAATTAGGGGACACTGAAGCTTTCTTT
TRBD1	TRBV9	TRBJ2-5	.	CASSAYRGQETQYF	TGTGCCAGCAGCGCCTACAGGGGCCAAGAGACCCAGTACTTC
.	TRBV27	TRBJ2-7	.	CASSLAAGELPWEQYF	TGTGCCAGCAGTTTGGCCGCCGGGGAGCTCCCTTGGGAGCAGTACTTC
TRBD1	TRBV7-9	TRBJ1-4	.	CASSLLTGGRTNEKLFF	TGTGCCAGCAGCCTCTTGACAGGGGGCAGGACTAATGAAAAACTGTTTTTT
TRBD2	TRBV6-4	TRBJ2-1	.	CASSEAGGNYNEQFF	TGTGCCAGCAGTGAGGCGGGGGGCAATTACAATGAGCAGTTCTTC
.	TRBV19	TRBJ2-1	.	CASSIGGSYNEQFF	TGTGCCAGTAGTATTGGCGGGTCTTACAATGAGCAGTTCTTC
.	TRBV27	TRBJ1-6	.	CASSPGAVGNSPLHF	TGTGCCAGCAGTCCCGGTGCAGTGGGCAATTCACCCCTCCACTTT
TRBD2	TRBV4-2	TRBJ2-3	medium-sized	CASSQERGGSDTQYF	TGTGCCAGCAGCCAAGAGCGGGGGGGCTCAGATACGCAGTATTTT
.	TRBV29-1	TRBJ2-1	.	CSGIARAYNEQFF	TGCAGCGGTATAGCTCGGGCCTACAATGAGCAGTTCTTC